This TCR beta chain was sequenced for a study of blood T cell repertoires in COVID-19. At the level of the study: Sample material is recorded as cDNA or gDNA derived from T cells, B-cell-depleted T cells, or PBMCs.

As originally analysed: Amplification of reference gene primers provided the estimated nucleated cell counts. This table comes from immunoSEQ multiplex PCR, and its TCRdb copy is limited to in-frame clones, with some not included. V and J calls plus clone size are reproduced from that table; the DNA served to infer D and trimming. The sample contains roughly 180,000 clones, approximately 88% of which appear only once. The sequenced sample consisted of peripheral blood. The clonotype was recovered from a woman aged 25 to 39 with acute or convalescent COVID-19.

CDR3 DNA sequence: TGTGCCAGCAGCTTAAGAGGTCCTATAGCGGTAATGACCGGGGAGCTGTTTTTT. Its translation is CASSLRGPIAVMTGELFF. This sequence joins TRBV11-2 and TRBJ2-2, with a weak D call TRBD2 (6 bases). Germline V gene lookup returns CDR1 SGHAT and CDR2 FQNNGV. Between the trimmed V and J ends, which lost 2 bases and 5 bases, there was a span of 21 bases. The CDR3 sequence is 18 residues long. Using reference TRBV11-2 and TRBJ2-2 for the parts outside the CDR3, the full variable domain is EAGVAQSPRYKIIEKRQSVAFWCNPISGHATLYWYQQILGQGPKLLIQFQNNGVVDDSQLPKDRFSAERLKGVDSTLKIQPAKLEDSAVYLCASSLRGPIAVMTGELFFGEGSRLTVL.